This T cell receptor beta chain was captured by sequencing in a study of blood T cell repertoires in COVID-19. For the study at large: Samples taken during acute and convalescent COVID-19 were collected in the United States, Italy and Spain.

The J segment lost 8 bases and the V segment lost 4 bases, leaving 10 bases of the junction unmatched. Germline CDR1 reads SGHRS; CDR2 reads YFSETQ. The CDR3 is 15 amino acids. Authors' data handling: By means of reference gene primer amplification, nucleated cell counts were estimated. The protocol was immunoSEQ multiplex PCR, while the TCRdb copy is restricted to in-frame clones and leaves out a portion. Clonal size and the V and J genes are those of that table, whereas D and trimming came from the DNA. The sample lists 150,000 to 200,000 clones; around 83% were seen once. The sequencing sample was made of peripheral blood. The rearrangement uses TRBV5-1 and TRBJ2-1; TRBD2 aligns across 9 bases. The source is an elderly woman in a cohort sampled during active or convalescent COVID-19. CDR3 DNA: TGCGCCAGCAGCCCTGCGCGGGGGGGGCAGGATGAGCAGTTCTTC. It specifies CASSPARGGQDEQFF.